The source of this T cell receptor beta chain is a study of shared clonotypes between healthy human individuals. Study-level points and caveats: Among donors, sharing of clonotypes was expected to be affected by sequencing depth.

In the authors' methods: Because ImmunoSEQ provided only junction sequences with no quality scores, the filtering differed. Here immunoSEQ multiplex PCR was the method, and the copy in TCRdb shows in-frame clones only, minus some. V, J and clone size derive from that table, while D and trimming were established from the DNA sequence. The top ten hold roughly 12% of the sample, which has roughly 480,000 clones, 65% to 80% seen once. Roughly 82 million PBMCs served as the genomic DNA source for unsorted samples. This CDR3 is built from 15 residues. Per germline, CDR1 MGHRA and CDR2 YSYEKL. V lost 2 bases, J lost 3 bases, and 7 bases stayed unmatched. Remarks on this clone: Its target is not known.

The chain joins TRBV4-1 to TRBJ2-7; TRBD1 aligns across 7 bases. The clonotype comes from a middle-aged woman in good health. Some clones in this sample may be carry-over from other donors' samples. The sequenced sample consisted of PBMCs. The CDR3 region is CASSQNRGPGYEQYF. Here the CDR3 DNA reads TGCGCCAGCAGCCAAAACAGGGGCCCCGGCTACGAGCAGTACTTC.